This T cell receptor beta chain was sequenced during a study of OX40 agonist ivuxolimab in advanced cancers. Background on the study: Patients treated during dose escalation were battling hepatocellular carcinoma, melanoma, renal cell or head and neck cancer. Study conclusions and caveats: Among T cells, CD8+ cells averaged more expanded clones than CD4+ cells.

V shed 3 bases and J shed 1 base, with 9 bases lying between them. Germline V gene lookup returns CDR1 SEHNR and CDR2 FQNEAQ (reference sequence). The CDR3 totals 14 residues. Researchers took blood at baseline, on cycle 4 day 1, and on cycle 7 day 1. On this clone itself: As yet, its antigen is unknown.

Assay: immunoSEQ multiplex PCR; the TCRdb copy retains only in-frame clones and omits some. The sample consists of under 45,000 clones, 70% to 80% of them appearing once. The specimen was CD4+ or CD8+ T cells sorted from blood, collected in a trial of the OX40 agonist ivuxolimab. This TCR was recovered from an adult with an advanced solid tumor such as melanoma, head and neck, liver or kidney cancer. The chain uses TRBV7-9 and TRBJ1-1; D is possibly TRBD1 (6 bases). CDR3 sequence reads: CASSFPGQNTEAFF. The CDR3 DNA sequence: TGTGCCAGCAGCTTCCCGGGACAGAACACTGAAGCTTTCTTT.